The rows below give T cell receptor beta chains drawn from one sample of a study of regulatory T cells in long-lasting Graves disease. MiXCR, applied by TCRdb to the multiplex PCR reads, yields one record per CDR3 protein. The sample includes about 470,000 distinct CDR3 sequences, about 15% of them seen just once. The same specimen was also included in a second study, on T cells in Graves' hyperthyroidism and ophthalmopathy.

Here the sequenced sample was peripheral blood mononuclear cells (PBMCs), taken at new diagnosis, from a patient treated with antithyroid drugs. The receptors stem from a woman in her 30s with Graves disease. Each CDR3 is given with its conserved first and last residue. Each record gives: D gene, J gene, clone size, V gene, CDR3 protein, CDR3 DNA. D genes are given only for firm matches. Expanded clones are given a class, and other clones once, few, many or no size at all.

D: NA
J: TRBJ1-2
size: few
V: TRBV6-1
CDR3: CASSEAYRNYGYTF
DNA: TGTGCCAGCAGTGAAGCGTATAGGAACTATGGCTACACCTTC

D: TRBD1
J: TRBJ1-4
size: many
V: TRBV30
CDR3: CAWSGDSRNEKLFF
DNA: TGTGCCTGGAGTGGGGACAGCCGTAATGAAAAACTGTTTTTT

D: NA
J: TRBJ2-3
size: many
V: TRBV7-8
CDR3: CASSHPEGLGTDTQYF
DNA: TGTGCCAGCAGCCACCCGGAGGGGTTGGGCACAGATACGCAGTATTTT

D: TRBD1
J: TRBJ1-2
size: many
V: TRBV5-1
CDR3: CASSSPERQGANYGYTF
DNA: TGCGCCAGCAGCTCGCCCGAGAGACAGGGGGCTAACTATGGCTACACCTTC

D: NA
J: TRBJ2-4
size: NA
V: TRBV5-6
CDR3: CASSLSGQGGNIQYF
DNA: TGTGCCAGCAGCTTGTCCGGACAAGGGGGGAACATTCAGTACTTC

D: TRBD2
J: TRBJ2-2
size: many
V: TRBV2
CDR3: CASRITSGRTGELFF
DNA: TGTGCCAGCAGAATCACTAGCGGGAGGACCGGGGAGCTGTTTTTT

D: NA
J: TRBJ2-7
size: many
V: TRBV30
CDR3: CAWSDNRDLFYEQYF
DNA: TGTGCCTGGAGCGACAACCGGGACTTGTTCTACGAGCAGTACTTC

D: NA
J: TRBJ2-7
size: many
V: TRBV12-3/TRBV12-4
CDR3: CASKGVGEQYF
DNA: TGTGCCAGCAAGGGGGTCGGCGAGCAGTACTTC

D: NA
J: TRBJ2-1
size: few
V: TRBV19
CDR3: CASSMGGGTYNEQFF
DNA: TGTGCCAGTAGTATGGGCGGCGGGACCTACAATGAGCAGTTCTTC

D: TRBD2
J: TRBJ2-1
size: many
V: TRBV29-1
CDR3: CSGRTSPYEQFF
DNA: TGCAGCGGAAGGACTAGCCCTTATGAGCAGTTCTTC

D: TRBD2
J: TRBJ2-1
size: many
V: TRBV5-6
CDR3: CASSPPGLAGDEQFF
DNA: TGTGCCAGCAGCCCGCCGGGACTAGCGGGAGATGAGCAGTTCTTC

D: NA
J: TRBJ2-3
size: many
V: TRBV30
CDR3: CAAWIGGLGTDTQYF
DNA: TGTGCCGCCTGGATTGGGGGCCTAGGAACAGATACGCAGTATTTT

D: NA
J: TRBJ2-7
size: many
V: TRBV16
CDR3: CASSPGSWSYEQYF
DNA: TGTGCCAGCAGCCCGGGGAGTTGGTCCTACGAGCAGTACTTC

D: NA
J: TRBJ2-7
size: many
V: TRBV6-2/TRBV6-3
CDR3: CASSYSVLGDVYEQYF
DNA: TGTGCCAGCAGTTACTCTGTGCTGGGGGACGTCTACGAGCAGTACTTC

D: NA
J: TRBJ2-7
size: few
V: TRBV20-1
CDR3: CSASWEAAGQYF
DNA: TGCAGTGCTAGCTGGGAGGCCGCTGGGCAGTACTTC

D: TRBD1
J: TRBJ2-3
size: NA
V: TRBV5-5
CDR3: CASRHIGQGEDTQYF
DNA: TGTGCCAGCCGACACATCGGACAGGGAGAAGATACGCAGTATTTT

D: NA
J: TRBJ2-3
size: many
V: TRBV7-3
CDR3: CASSPSGTTDTQYF
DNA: TGTGCCAGCAGCCCCAGCGGTACTACAGATACGCAGTATTTT

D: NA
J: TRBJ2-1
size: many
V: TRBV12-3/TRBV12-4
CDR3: CASGTYGLDEQFF
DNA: TGTGCCAGCGGTACGTACGGTCTCGATGAGCAGTTCTTC